This record looks at one TCR beta chain sequence and its context. Its antigen remains unidentified. TCRdb re-analysed the 5' RACE reads in MiXCR, keeping a single row per CDR3 protein. Here the sample spans over 8,000 distinct CDR3 sequences, approximately 71% being singletons. Study observations and caveats: Tumor Tregs overlapped most with tumor, then blood, naive CD4+ cells.

Germline CDR1 MNHEY, CDR2 SVGAGI. CDR3 length: 17 residues. J gave up 1 base and V 8 bases, and 14 bases lay outside the gene matches. The genes are TRBV6-5 and TRBJ2-5; 9 nucleotides line up with TRBD2. The clonotype was recovered from a female donor with breast cancer. Specimen: tumor-infiltrating naive CD4+ T cells sorted from the breast tumor. Stated subset: naive CD4+ T cells, CD4+CD45RA+CD25-. The CDR3 sequence: CASSPLAGGPSQETQYF. CDR3 DNA sequence: TGTGCCAGCTCCCCACTTGCGGGAGGGCCTTCCCAAGAGACCCAGTACTTC.